This T cell receptor beta chain comes out of a study of OX40 agonist ivuxolimab in advanced cancers. Overall study: Dose-escalation patients had hepatocellular carcinoma, melanoma, renal cell or head and neck cancer. Study conclusions and caveats: Clonal expansion by week 6 occurred in CD4+ and CD8+ blood T cells (at 0.1 to 3.0 mg/kg).

Comments on this clone: Its matching antigen is unknown.

Sequencing used immunoSEQ multiplex PCR; TCRdb keeps in-frame clones, though not all of them. The sample contains tens of thousands of clones, about 80% of which appear only once. The CDR3 length is 13 residues. From germline, CDR1 is KGHSH and CDR2 LQKENI. The germline V and J ends were trimmed by 6 bases and 0 bases, with 8 bases remaining between them. With autoimmune disease history or systemic immunosuppression, patients were excluded. This receptor was identified in an adult with an advanced solid tumor such as melanoma, head and neck, liver or kidney cancer. This sequence joins TRBV18 and TRBJ1-1; D remains ambiguous. Specimen: CD4+ or CD8+ T cells sorted from blood, collected in a trial of the OX40 agonist ivuxolimab. The CDR3 bases are TGTGCCAGCTCGAGGGCGGTGAACACTGAAGCTTTCTTT. It translates to CASSRAVNTEAFF.